The sequence of this T cell receptor beta chain was determined in a study of CD8+ T cells in alopecia areata (dated 2018 in TCRdb). Some background on the complete study: The treated patients, all with moderate-to-severe alopecia areata, were enrolled in an open-label pilot trial of oral tofacitinib given at 5 to 10 mg twice daily. Tofacitinib was administered for 6 to 18 months, and 6 months of follow-up off drug were then conducted to assess delayed response and recurrence. The SALT score, which quantifies the percentage of affected scalp surface area, was used to measure disease severity in treated patients. In both human patients and the C3H/HeJ mouse model, the study applied high-throughput TCRbeta sequencing to look at T cell clonal expansion in alopecia areata. In humans, TCRbeta sequencing was performed on scalp tissue and on sorted CD4+ and CD8+ peripheral blood T cells from healthy controls and from patients with patchy or totalis/universalis alopecia areata. Biopsies were taken from tofacitinib-treated patients at baseline and again at 4 and 24 weeks into treatment, and several of those patients also had a later scalp biopsy. Scalp clonality was compared across normal scalp (n=4), patchy alopecia areata scalp (n=8), and alopecia totalis/universalis scalp (n=8). RNA was extracted with the PAXgene miRNA kit for fixed scalp, the miRNeasy kit for PBMCs, and the RNeasy kit for mouse skin. Amplification of TCRbeta CDR3 regions was done by immunoSEQ multiplex PCR using 35 Vbeta forward primers and 13 Jbeta reverse primers. General conclusions and limits of the study: Lesional scalp, especially in alopecia totalis/universalis, showed higher clonality and more expanded CD8+ clones than normal scalp, suggesting antigenic drive. Tofacitinib significantly lowered scalp clonality and the number of expanded CD8+ clones among the top 100 scalp clones. Unlike mouse skin, where gammadelta T cells dominate, normal human skin contains resident alphabeta T cells that get sequenced too, which complicates analysis of the scalp TCR repertoire. Because the treated cohort was small and included a single nonresponder, larger studies are needed to assess links between baseline CD8+ expansion and response. During tofacitinib treatment, many expanded lesional clones stuck around in both scalp and blood, and this persistence may partly explain why relapse happens after treatment is stopped. Shared TCR sequences between patients were less evident than in mice, which may be partly attributable to HLA diversity in the patient population.

The meaning of the sample's treatment or condition label: oral pan-JAK inhibitor, 5-10 mg twice daily. Lesional scalp punch biopsies and peripheral blood were obtained from alopecia areata patients. PBMCs were isolated by density centrifugation and stained for CD3, CD4 and CD8, and CD4+ and CD8+ T cells were sorted on a FACSAria. Preparation of the library involved the immunoSEQ multiplex PCR assay. RNA was extracted from all samples and reverse transcribed into cDNA as template for TCR sequencing. First-strand cDNA was synthesized with SuperScript III using a 2:1 mix of oligo-dT and random hexamers. A synthetic immune receptor repertoire was used to gauge amplification bias, and whatever bias remained was removed computationally. Regarding the original processing steps: Raw reads were preprocessed to remove errors, and CDR3 was defined by IMGT conventions from the conserved cysteine to phenylalanine. Clonality was calculated as 1 minus Shannon entropy normalized by log2 of the number of productive unique TCRs. CD4 or CD8 identity of scalp clones was inferred by cross-referencing scalp TCRbeta sequences with sorted blood CD4 and CD8 repertoires. Held by TCRdb, this immuneACCESS table contains in-frame sequences only and omits some clones. Under half of the omission traces to an unresolved V gene where checked; the cause of the rest is unknown. That table gives V, J and clone size, and the DNA gave D and trimming. The sample data list about 180,000 clones, and roughly 46% of these were observed just once. Jointly, the top ten make up around a tenth of the sample.

Trimming removed 8 bases from V and 3 bases from J, leaving 8 bases between the germline ends. According to the germline V gene (reference sequence), CDR1 reads MNHEY and CDR2 reads SMNVEV. Measured from the cysteine to the phenylalanine, the CDR3 is 11 residues long. Here the CDR3 DNA is all that survives: 33 bases in frame from base 1. This clone has only one observation. Its target antigen remains unknown. No much larger clonotype is one base removed from it; base qualities were not supplied. The rearranged chain carries TRBV27 and TRBJ2-7; a tentative D match to TRBD2 spans 6 bases. This specimen consisted of CD8+ T cells sorted from blood, obtained at roughly week 53, from a patient treated with tofacitinib. The sequence came from a human donor with alopecia areata. The CDR3 protein is CASRRDYEQYF. The nucleotide sequence reads as follows: TGTGCCAGCCGGAGGGACTACGAGCAGTACTTC.